The 9 T cell receptor beta chains below come from one sample, sequenced in a study of CD8+CD57+ T cells in acquired aplastic anemia. Profiling of TCR beta VDJ combinations and CDR3 sequences used genomic DNA as template. One entry per CDR3 protein results from TCRdb running MiXCR on the reads. The sample yields approximately 180,000 distinct CDR3 sequences, around 48% seen once. All sequencing subjects had displayed CD8+CD57+ cell expansion on flow cytometry. Material for sequencing was sorted CD4+, CD8+, or CD8+CD57+ T cells (not recorded which) from PBMCs. The source of these receptors is a human donor with aplastic anemia.

This clonotype was observed many times. The chain's CDR3 is CAISDNWGIGYF. CDR3 bases: TGTGCCATCAGTGATAATTGGGGGATCGGGTACTTC. The chain couples TRBV10-3 to TRBJ2-4; D assignment may be TRBD1 or TRBD2 (5 bases each). V was clipped by 3 bases and J by 15 bases, with 15 bases between them. CDR3 length: 12 amino acids. Germline CDR1 ENHRY, CDR2 SYGVKD.

V is TRBV9 and J is TRBJ1-1; D is perhaps TRBD1 (5 bases). Germline CDR1 SGDLS, CDR2 YYNGEE. The ends were cut back, 2 bases at V and 7 bases at J, with 9 bases in the middle. The CDR3 totals 12 residues. DNA for the CDR3: TGTGCCAGCAGCGTGCGGGACGGTGAAGCTTTCTTT. Translating it yields CASSVRDGEAFF. The full variable domain, rest sourced from reference TRBV9 and TRBJ1-1, is DSGVTQTPKHLITATGQRVTLRCSPRSGDLSVYWYQQSLDQGLQFLIQYYNGEERAKGNILERFSAQQFPDLHSELNLSSLELGDSALYFCASSVRDGEAFFGQGTRLTVV.

This clonotype has only one observation. The rearrangement uses TRBV9 and TRBJ1-4; the match to TRBD1 covers 7 bases. With 4 bases clipped from V and 6 bases from J, the junction kept 9 bases outside the gene matches. The CDR3 consists of 15 residues. The germline V gene has CDR1 SGDLS and CDR2 YYNGEE. The CDR3 is CASSTSGGSYEKLFF. For the CDR3, the DNA is TGTGCCAGCAGCACGTCAGGGGGTAGCTATGAAAAACTGTTTTTT.

In this sample, this clonotype turned up many times. J is TRBJ2-7 and V is TRBV6-5; 7 bases line up with TRBD2. The germline V gene has CDR1 MNHEY and CDR2 SVGAGI. This CDR3 comprises 15 residues. Trimming took 4 bases from V and 3 from J; bases not matched to a gene: 9. CDR3 coding DNA: TGTGCCAGCAGTTTGGTGCGGGGGTCCCTCTACGAGCAGTACTTC. Protein sequence: CASSLVRGSLYEQYF.

The chain couples TRBV5-1 to TRBJ1-6, with 9 bases aligning to TRBD1. Germline CDR1 reads SGHRS; CDR2 reads YFSETQ. There are 15 residues in the CDR3. Trimming cost V 2 bases and J 7 bases; bases outside gene matches: 4. This CDR3 is CASSFGTGPNSPLHF. CDR3 in DNA: TGCGCCAGCAGCTTCGGGACAGGGCCGAATTCACCCCTCCACTTT.

The chain uses TRBV20-1 and TRBJ2-7, with D possibly being TRBD1 or TRBD2 (5 bases each). Trimming stripped 7 bases from V and 0 bases from J, with 16 bases between. The CDR3 covers 14 residues. Looked up from germline, CDR1 is DFQATT and CDR2 is SNEGSKA (reference sequence). The CDR3 DNA reads TGCAGTGTCATAAGCCGGGACCGCTCCTACGAGCAGTACTTC. Translated: CSVISRDRSYEQYF.

V and J are TRBV10-3 and TRBJ2-3; D unresolved. The V and J ends lost 10 bases and 4 bases respectively, with 18 bases between them. The CDR3 spans 14 residues. Per germline, CDR1 ENHRY and CDR2 SYGVKD. This chain's CDR3 is CASTLTLQADTQYF. DNA for the CDR3: TGTGCCAGCACCCTTACCCTCCAGGCAGATACGCAGTATTTT.

This clonotype was picked up many times. The chain carries TRBV5-8 and TRBJ1-1; no clear D gene. V was cut by 3 bases and J by 11 bases, with 14 bases left in between. This CDR3 has 12 residues. Germline V gives CDR1 SGHTS, CDR2 YDEGEE. Written as DNA, the CDR3 is TGTGCCAGCAGCTATGAAAGACTCGGGGCTTTCTTT. Protein product: CASSYERLGAFF.

As concerns this clonotype: A much larger clone is a single base away; this may be a read error. The chain uses TRBV3-1 and TRBJ1-1; no clear D gene. The CDR3 sequence is 14 residues long. Germline CDR1 LGHDT, CDR2 YNNKEL (reference sequence). The ends were cut back, 0 bases at V and 4 bases at J, with 9 bases in the middle. The CDR3 here is CASSQDFHGTEAFF. The CDR3 bases are TGTGCCAGCAGCCAAGACTTCCATGGCACTGAAGCTTTCTTT.